These 18 T cell receptor beta chains were sequenced from one sample in a study of liver allograft versus peripheral blood T cells. About the study: Transplanted livers and recipients' peripheral blood had their T cell receptor repertoires compared.

TCRdb called the reads again in MiXCR, with one record for every CDR3 protein. The table records about 580 distinct CDR3 sequences, about 15% of them present only once. Receptor source: a human patient who had a liver transplant. Certain T cells may be donor cells from the graft.

This clonotype is large by share. V gene TRBV18 combines with J gene TRBJ1-1; 11 bases match TRBD1. V shed 6 bases, J shed 6 bases, and the junction held 12 bases outside the gene matches. CDR1 KGHSH and CDR2 LQKENI come from the germline V gene. CDR3 length: 16 residues. The CDR3 DNA is TGTGCCAGCTCCGTGGTTTATGGGACAGGGGGAGCTGAAGCTTTCTTT. It encodes CASSVVYGTGGAEAFF.

By share, this clonotype ranks as medium-sized. The genes are TRBV2 and TRBJ1-1; 10 bases map to TRBD1. Per the germline V gene, CDR1 is SNHLY and CDR2 is FYNNEI. J gave up 3 bases and V 6 bases, and 4 bases lay outside the gene matches. This CDR3 is built from 14 residues. Written as DNA, the CDR3 is TGTGCCAGCAGAGTGACAGGGGGCTACACTGAAGCTTTCTTT. Amino acids: CASRVTGGYTEAFF.

This clonotype is termed large. The chain employs TRBV12-3 or TRBV12-4 and TRBJ1-5; a weak D match, TRBD1 (5 bases). V lost 0 bases and J 7 bases, leaving 10 bases between the germline ends. CDR3 length: 14 amino acids. Here the CDR3 reads CASSLASGDQPQHF. The DNA for the CDR3 is TGTGCCAGCAGTTTAGCTTCTGGGGACCAGCCCCAGCATTTT.

In its sample, this clonotype ranks as hyperexpanded. This rearrangement joins TRBV6-6 to TRBJ1-2, with 9 bases identical to TRBD1. Trimming took 9 bases from V and 8 from J; bases not matched to a gene: 4. The germline V gene has CDR1 MNHNY and CDR2 SVGAGI (reference sequence). The CDR3 length is 11 residues. Here the CDR3 reads CASRQGGGYTF. DNA for the CDR3: TGTGCCAGTCGACAGGGGGGCGGCTACACCTTC.

This clonotype is large by share. The chain couples TRBV6-5 to TRBJ1-1; D might be TRBD1 (5 bases). CDR1 is MNHEY and CDR2 is SVGAGI in the germline V gene. V was trimmed by 11 bases and J by 6 bases, leaving 19 bases between them. The CDR3 consists of 13 residues. This CDR3 reads CASQGEAQPEAFF. Written as DNA, the CDR3 is TGTGCCTCACAAGGGGAGGCCCAACCTGAAGCTTTCTTT.

In its sample, this clonotype is medium-sized. V usage is TRBV2 and J usage is TRBJ1-3, with D possibly matching TRBD1 (6 bases). CDR3 size: 16 residues. Germline lookup yields CDR1 SNHLY and CDR2 FYNNEI. The V end was cut by 5 bases, the J end by 2 bases, with 16 bases between. The CDR3 is CASSLDTGSTGNTIYF. The CDR3 DNA is TGTGCCAGCAGTCTTGATACAGGGAGCACTGGAAACACCATATATTTT.

This clonotype is large by share. This chain joins TRBV6-1 and TRBJ1-2; TRBD1 matches at 7 bases. J gave up 8 bases and V 4 bases, and 13 bases lay outside the gene matches. The CDR3 contains 15 residues. CDR1 is MNHNS, CDR2 SASEGT, per germline. The DNA of the CDR3 is TGTGCCAGCAGTGGACAGGGTCACCTCCTTAGGGGCTACACCTTC. This gives the protein CASSGQGHLLRGYTF.

This clonotype is labeled as large. V usage is TRBV11-1 and J usage is TRBJ2-2; a weak D match, TRBD2 (5 bases). V was pared by 5 bases and J by 7 bases, with 11 bases between. The CDR3 runs to 13 residues. Germline V gives CDR1 SGHAT, CDR2 FQDESV (reference sequence). The CDR3 is CASSRGLVGELFF. The CDR3 region has the DNA TGTGCCAGCAGCCGAGGGCTGGTCGGGGAGCTGTTTTTT.

Within the sample, this clonotype is large. V gene TRBV6-1 combines with J gene TRBJ1-3; possible D gene TRBD1, 6 bases. The length of the CDR3 is 17 residues. In germline, CDR1 is MNHNS, CDR2 SASEGT. Between the trimmed V and J ends, which lost 6 bases and 0 bases, there was a span of 18 bases. The CDR3 nucleotides read TGTGCCAGCAGCCTCCACCAACAGGGTAGCTCTGGAAACACCATATATTTT. This gives the protein CASSLHQQGSSGNTIYF.

This clonotype appeared a few times. V gene TRBV9 combines with J gene TRBJ1-6; D is perhaps TRBD1 (5 bases). Germline V lookup: CDR1 SGDLS, CDR2 YYNGEE. V lost 6 bases and J lost 8, with 18 bases in between. CDR3 length equals 15 residues. The CDR3 nucleotides read TGTGCCAGCACCCGTAGAGCCGGGGGGGATTCACCCCTCCACTTT. Translating it yields CASTRRAGGDSPLHF.

Relative to its sample, this clonotype is large. The CDR3 loop is CAWSRLDTDYGYTF. The DNA for the CDR3 is TGTGCCTGGAGCCGCCTAGACACGGACTATGGCTACACCTTC. This chain connects TRBV30 to TRBJ1-2; D not certain. The germline CDR1 and CDR2 sequences are GTSNPN and SVGIG (reference sequence). V was clipped by 3 bases and J by 3 bases, with 14 bases between them. The CDR3 length is 14 residues.

This clonotype was seen only once. This chain connects TRBV7-2 to TRBJ1-1; D is perhaps TRBD1 (5 bases). The CDR3 totals 15 residues. Germline values: CDR1 SGHTA, CDR2 FQGNSA. V was trimmed by 4 bases and J by 0 bases, leaving 12 bases between them. The CDR3 is CASSSIGTVNTEAFF. CDR3 in DNA: TGTGCCAGCAGCTCCATCGGGACGGTGAACACTGAAGCTTTCTTT.

This clonotype is classed as medium-sized. V and J are TRBV20-1 and TRBJ1-3; 11 bases agree with TRBD1. This CDR3 comprises 14 residues. Germline V CDR1 and CDR2: DFQATT, SNEGSKA (reference sequence). V dropped 6 bases and J dropped 3; count of bases not matched to a gene: 4. CDR3 bases: TGCAGTGCAGGACAGGGGGCAGGTGGAAACACCATATATTTT. Amino acid sequence: CSAGQGAGGNTIYF.

Within the sample, this clonotype is medium-sized. The chain recombines TRBV30 with TRBJ1-1; 8 bases match TRBD1. Germline CDR1 GTSNPN, CDR2 SVGIG (reference sequence). Trimming at V came to 4 bases and at J to 4 bases, leaving 8 bases not matched to a gene. The CDR3 spans 14 residues. As DNA, the CDR3 is TGTGCCTGGAAAGGGGACACAGGGGGCACTGAAGCTTTCTTT. Translation gives CAWKGDTGGTEAFF.

This sequence joins TRBV3-1 and TRBJ1-1, with unresolved D. The CDR3 loop spans 15 amino acids. Trimming took 4 bases from V and 1 from J, leaving 13 bases between them. Germline V gene sequence: CDR1 LGHDT, CDR2 YNNKEL (reference sequence). The CDR3 nucleotides read TGTGCCAGCAGCCGATCAGGCCCCGGGAACACTGAAGCTTTCTTT. Translating it yields CASSRSGPGNTEAFF. The full variable domain, completed using reference TRBV3-1 and TRBJ1-1, is DTAVSQTPKYLVTQMGNDKSIKCEQNLGHDTMYWYKQDSKKFLKIMFSYNNKELIINETVPNRFSPKSPDKAHLNLHINSLELGDSAVYFCASSRSGPGNTEAFFGQGTRLTVV.

This clonotype rates as medium-sized (0.01 to 0.1%). The chain is built from TRBV20-1 and TRBJ2-3; D is uncertain. Germline V gene lookup returns CDR1 DFQATT and CDR2 SNEGSKA (reference sequence). The CDR3 extends over 12 amino acids. Trimming shortened V by 0 bases and J by 4 bases, and 5 bases separated the two germline ends. The CDR3 coding sequence is TGCAGTGCTAGAGAGAGCGCAGATACGCAGTATTTT. Translating it yields CSARESADTQYF.

This clonotype is medium-sized (0.01 to 0.1%) within its sample. V usage is TRBV10-3 and J usage is TRBJ2-3; TRBD1 matches 8 bases. The germline gives CDR1 ENHRY, CDR2 SYGVKD. Losses at the gene ends were 9 bases for V and 3 bases for J; bases not matched to a gene: 8. The CDR3 has 14 amino acids. The CDR3 spells CAISGTGVTDTQYF. The CDR3 region has the DNA TGTGCCATTTCCGGGACAGGTGTGACAGATACGCAGTATTTT.

This clonotype qualifies as large. In nucleotides, the CDR3 is TGTGCCAGCAGTTACTCAACGGGGTTCTATGGCTACACCTTC. This encodes CASSYSTGFYGYTF. The chain employs TRBV6-5 and TRBJ1-2; D unresolved. Trimming cost V 0 bases and J 4 bases, with 9 bases left between them. The CDR3 has 14 amino acids. Germline CDR1 MNHEY, CDR2 SVGAGI.